Shown below are 14 T cell receptor beta chains from a single sample sequenced in a study of shared clonotypes between healthy human individuals. TCRdb keeps only in-frame clones here, not all; method: immunoSEQ multiplex PCR. The table lists around 2,000,000 clones, 85% to 95% of them singletons. Sequenced sample: naive CD4+ T cells sorted from blood. Subset meaning: CD45RA+ positively selected. These receptors were collected from a man aged 18 to 30 in good health.

This chain connects TRBV30 to TRBJ1-4, with D uncertain. Germline V lookup: CDR1 GTSNPN, CDR2 SVGIG (reference sequence). V gave up 5 bases and J gave up 6 bases, with 22 bases separating them. The CDR3 is 16 residues long. Here the CDR3 reads CAWGPSHSGLDEKLFF. The CDR3 DNA is TGTGCCTGGGGTCCCTCGCATTCCGGATTGGATGAAAAACTGTTTTTT.

Worth noting for this clone: Compared with germline, one end of the junction differs, possibly owing to a read error. The chain is built from TRBV19 and TRBJ2-3; TRBD1 might be the D (7 bases). CDR1 is LNHDA, CDR2 SQIVND, per germline (reference sequence). There are 11 residues in the CDR3. CDR3 nucleotide sequence: TGTGCCAGTAGTCGGGACAGCGGGTGGCATTTT. Translating gives CASSRDSGWHF.

J is TRBJ1-2 and V is TRBV19; 9 bases match TRBD1. This CDR3 is 15 amino acids long. CDR1 and CDR2 from the germline V gene are LNHDA and SQIVND (reference sequence). After removal of 5 bases from V and 3 bases from J, the junction contained 7 bases not matched to a gene. CDR3 DNA: TGTGCCAGTAGTGCCTACAGGGGGCCTTACTATGGCTACACCTTC. Translating it yields CASSAYRGPYYGYTF.

This chain links TRBV2 with TRBJ1-5; no reliable D call. This CDR3 comprises 15 residues. Looked up from germline, CDR1 is SNHLY and CDR2 is FYNNEI. V lost 5 bases, J lost 0 bases, and 11 bases lay in between. The CDR3 sequence is CASSFVTDSNQPQHF. The CDR3 DNA is TGTGCCAGCAGTTTTGTCACAGATAGCAATCAGCCCCAGCATTTT.

The chain couples TRBV18 to TRBJ2-1, with D perhaps TRBD1 or TRBD2 (5 bases each). The germline V and J ends were trimmed by 3 bases and 6 bases, with 9 bases remaining between them. This CDR3 has 13 residues. Germline V CDR1 and CDR2: KGHSH, LQKENI. The DNA of the CDR3 is TGTGCCAGCTCACCCGGGACCGTCAATGAGCAGTTCTTC. It encodes CASSPGTVNEQFF.

The rearrangement links TRBV27 to TRBJ1-2; TRBD1 is a possible D gene (6 bases). Trimming stripped 3 bases from V and 5 bases from J, with 16 bases between. The CDR3 covers 15 residues. Germline loops: CDR1 MNHEY, CDR2 SMNVEV (reference sequence). DNA for the CDR3: TGTGCCAGCAGTTTCTCCGGGACAAAAGATTATGGCTACACCTTC. Its translation: CASSFSGTKDYGYTF.

The V gene is TRBV5-8, the J gene TRBJ1-2; 8 bases align to TRBD1. The CDR3 is 13 residues long. Germline CDR1 and CDR2: SGHTS and YDEGEE. With 2 bases clipped from V and 6 bases from J, the junction kept 3 bases outside the gene matches. CDR3 sequence (DNA): TGTGCCAGCAGCTTTAGGACAGGGAATGGCTACACCTTC. This codes for CASSFRTGNGYTF.

The chain joins TRBV2 to TRBJ2-7, with 9 bases fitting TRBD1. This CDR3 region has 12 residues. V lost 11 bases and J lost 5; bases outside the gene matches: 7. Germline V lookup: CDR1 SNHLY, CDR2 FYNNEI. The chain's CDR3 is CASGTGFDEQYF. DNA for the CDR3: TGTGCCTCCGGGACAGGGTTCGACGAGCAGTACTTC. Drawing the rest from reference TRBV2 and TRBJ2-7, the complete variable domain is EPEVTQTPSHQVTQMGQEVILRCVPISNHLYFYWYRQILGQKVEFLVSFYNNEISEKSEIFDDQFSVERPDGSNFTLKIRSTKLEDSAMYFCASGTGFDEQYFGPGTRLTVT.

The chain has TRBV9 and TRBJ2-7, with 13 bases aligning to TRBD2. The CDR3 covers 16 residues. Losses at the gene ends were 2 bases for V and 5 bases for J; bases not matched to a gene: 7. Germline CDR1 and CDR2: SGDLS and YYNGEE. The CDR3 DNA is TGTGCCAGCAGCGTCAATGGACTAGCGGGAGCTGACGAGCAGTACTTC. Its protein product is CASSVNGLAGADEQYF.

The CDR3, as DNA: TGTGCCTGGAGTGTCGAGGGGTGGTCCGGGGAGCTGTTTTTT. This gives the protein CAWSVEGWSGELFF. The rearrangement uses TRBV30 and TRBJ2-2; either TRBD1 or TRBD2 may supply D (5 bases each). Germline V lookup: CDR1 GTSNPN, CDR2 SVGIG (reference sequence). This CDR3 has 14 amino acids. V was cut by 0 bases and J by 6 bases, with 11 bases left in between.

The J gene is TRBJ2-3, the V gene TRBV5-4, with 7 bases lining up with TRBD2. CDR3 length equals 15 residues. J lost 10 bases, V lost 4 bases, and 15 bases had no gene match. CDR1 and CDR2 from the germline V gene are SGHNT and YYREEE (reference sequence). CDR3 residues: CASSAPGLPSGAQYF. CDR3 coding DNA: TGTGCCAGCAGCGCACCGGGACTACCATCGGGAGCGCAGTATTTT.

Comment on this clone: A single base separates this from a much larger clone, so it may be a read error. This chain connects TRBV4-1 to TRBJ1-5, with 7 bases lining up with TRBD1. CDR3 length: 17 amino acids. Germline CDR1 and CDR2: MGHRA and YSYEKL. V lost 11 bases and J lost 0; bases outside the gene matches: 16. In DNA form, the CDR3 reads TGCGCCGGCTTTCTCCGAGGGGGACAGAATAGCAATCAGCCCCAGCATTTT. Amino acids: CAGFLRGGQNSNQPQHF.

The rearrangement links TRBV6-1 to TRBJ1-5, with no clear D. The germline gives CDR1 MNHNS, CDR2 SASEGT. CDR3 length: 11 amino acids. V was cut by 2 bases and J by 15 bases, with 11 bases left in between. The CDR3 sequence is CASSESVFRHF. CDR3 nucleotide sequence: TGTGCCAGCAGTGAATCAGTCTTTCGGCATTTT.

Comments on this clone: This CDR3 is also generated by other DNA sequences in the sample. The chain joins TRBV28 to TRBJ2-2; D gene unclear. The CDR3 runs 13 residues. Per the germline V gene, CDR1 is MDHEN and CDR2 is SYDVKM. Trimming cost V 10 bases and J 1 base, with 10 bases left between them. CDR3 loop: CATRTGNTGELFF. The DNA for the CDR3 is TGTGCCACGCGGACGGGGAACACCGGGGAGCTGTTTTTT.